This T cell receptor (beta chain) was recorded in a study of blood T cell repertoires in COVID-19. About the study: Spain, Italy and the United States supplied samples that represented acute and convalescent COVID-19.

Per the study methods: Nucleated cell number was recorded as an estimate derived from reference gene primer amplification. Here immunoSEQ multiplex PCR was the method, and the copy in TCRdb shows in-frame clones only, minus some. The V and J calls and clone size come from that table; D and trimming were worked out from the DNA. The profile covers approximately 97,000 clones, with 90% appearing a single time and 1.5% to 2% taken by the ten largest. CDR1 is SGHRS and CDR2 is YFSETQ in the germline V gene. The CDR3 totals 14 residues. Trimming removed 4 bases from V and 6 bases from J, with 16 bases in between.

The sequence derives from a man in his fifties or sixties with acute or convalescent COVID-19. V usage is TRBV5-1 and J usage is TRBJ1-2; no clear D gene. Sequenced input: peripheral blood. The CDR3 here is CASSVDGGPDGYTF. The CDR3 DNA follows: TGCGCCAGCAGCGTGGACGGCGGTCCCGATGGCTACACCTTC.